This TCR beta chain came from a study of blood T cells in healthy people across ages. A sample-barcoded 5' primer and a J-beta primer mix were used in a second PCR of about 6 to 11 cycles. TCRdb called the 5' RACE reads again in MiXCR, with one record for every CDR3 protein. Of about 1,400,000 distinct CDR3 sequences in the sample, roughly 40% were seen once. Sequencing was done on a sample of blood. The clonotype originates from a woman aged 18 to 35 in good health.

This CDR3 is CASSLSGYGANVLTF. The CDR3 nucleotides are TGTGCCAGCAGTTTATCAGGATATGGGGCCAACGTCCTGACTTTC. The chain combines TRBV27 with TRBJ2-6, with D uncertain. Germline assignment: CDR1 MNHEY and CDR2 SMNVEV (reference sequence). This CDR3 has 15 residues. Between the trimmed V and J ends, which lost 0 bases and 3 bases, there was a span of 6 bases.